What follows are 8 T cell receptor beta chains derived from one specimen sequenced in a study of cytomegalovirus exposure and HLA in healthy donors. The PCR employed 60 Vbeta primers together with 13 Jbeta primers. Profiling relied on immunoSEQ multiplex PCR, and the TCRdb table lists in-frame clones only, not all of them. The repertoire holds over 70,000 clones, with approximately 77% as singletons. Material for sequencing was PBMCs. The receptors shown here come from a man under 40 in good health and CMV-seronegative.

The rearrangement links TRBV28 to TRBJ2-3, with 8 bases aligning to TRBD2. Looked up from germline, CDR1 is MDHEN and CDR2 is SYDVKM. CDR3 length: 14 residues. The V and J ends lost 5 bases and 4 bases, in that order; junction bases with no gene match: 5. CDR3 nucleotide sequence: TGTGCCAGCAGTGCCGGGACTAGGGCAGATACGCAGTATTTT. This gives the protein CASSAGTRADTQYF.

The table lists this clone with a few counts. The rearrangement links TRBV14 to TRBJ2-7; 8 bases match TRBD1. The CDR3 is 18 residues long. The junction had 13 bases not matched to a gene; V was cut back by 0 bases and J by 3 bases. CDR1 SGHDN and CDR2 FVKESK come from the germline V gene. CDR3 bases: TGTGCCAGCAGCCAAGAAATAGGACAGGGTAAATCCTACTACGAGCAGTACTTC. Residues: CASSQEIGQGKSYYEQYF.

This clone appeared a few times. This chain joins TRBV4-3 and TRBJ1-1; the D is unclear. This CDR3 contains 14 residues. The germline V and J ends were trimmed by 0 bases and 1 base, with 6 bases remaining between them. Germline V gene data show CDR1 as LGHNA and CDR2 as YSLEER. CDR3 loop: CASSQDSRNTEAFF. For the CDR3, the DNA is TGCGCCAGCAGCCAAGATTCCAGGAACACTGAAGCTTTCTTT.

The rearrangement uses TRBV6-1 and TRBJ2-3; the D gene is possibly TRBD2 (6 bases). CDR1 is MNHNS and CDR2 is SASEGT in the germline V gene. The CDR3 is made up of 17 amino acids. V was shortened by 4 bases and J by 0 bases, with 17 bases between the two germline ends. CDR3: CASSAGATSTSTDTQYF. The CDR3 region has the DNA TGTGCCAGCAGTGCTGGAGCAACTAGCACTAGCACAGATACGCAGTATTTT.

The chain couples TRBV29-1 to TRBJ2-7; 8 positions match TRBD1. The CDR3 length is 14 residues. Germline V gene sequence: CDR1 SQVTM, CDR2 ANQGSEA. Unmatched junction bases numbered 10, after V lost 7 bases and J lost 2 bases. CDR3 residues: CSALPPGQAYEQYF. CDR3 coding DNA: TGCAGCGCCCTGCCCCCGGGACAGGCCTACGAGCAGTACTTC.

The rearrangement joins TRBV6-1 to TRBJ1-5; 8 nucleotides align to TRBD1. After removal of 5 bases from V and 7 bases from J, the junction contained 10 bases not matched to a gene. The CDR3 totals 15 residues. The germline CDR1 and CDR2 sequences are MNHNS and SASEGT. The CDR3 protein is CASSPSGQGTQPQHF. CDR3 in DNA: TGTGCCAGCAGTCCATCAGGACAGGGAACCCAGCCCCAGCATTTT.

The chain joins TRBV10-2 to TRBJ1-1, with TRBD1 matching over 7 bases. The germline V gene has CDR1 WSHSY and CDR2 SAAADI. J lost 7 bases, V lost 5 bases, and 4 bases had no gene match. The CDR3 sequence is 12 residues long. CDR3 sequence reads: CASSSTGNEAFF. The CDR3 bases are TGCGCCAGCAGTTCGACAGGGAATGAAGCTTTCTTT.

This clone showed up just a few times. The CDR3 sequence is CASSQEMGTYEQYF. Here the CDR3 DNA reads TGTGCCAGCAGCCAAGAAATGGGCACCTACGAGCAGTACTTC. The rearrangement joins TRBV4-2 to TRBJ2-7, with unresolved D. Trimming took off 0 bases at V and 2 bases at J, with 8 bases between the two ends. Germline loops: CDR1 LGHNA, CDR2 YNFKEQ. The CDR3 totals 14 residues.